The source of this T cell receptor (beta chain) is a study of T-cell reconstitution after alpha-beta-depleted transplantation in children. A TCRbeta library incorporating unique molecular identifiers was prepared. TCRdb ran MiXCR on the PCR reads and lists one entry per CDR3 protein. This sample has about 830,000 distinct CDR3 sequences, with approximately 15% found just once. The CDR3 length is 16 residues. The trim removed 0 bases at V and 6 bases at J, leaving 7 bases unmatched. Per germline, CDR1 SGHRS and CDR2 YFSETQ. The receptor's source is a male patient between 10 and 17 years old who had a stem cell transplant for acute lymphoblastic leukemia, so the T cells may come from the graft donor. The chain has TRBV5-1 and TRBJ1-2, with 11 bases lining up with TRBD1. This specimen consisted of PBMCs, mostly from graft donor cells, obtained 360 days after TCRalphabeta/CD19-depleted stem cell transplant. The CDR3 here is CASSLDLGQGADGYTF. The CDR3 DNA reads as TGCGCCAGCAGCTTGGATTTAGGACAGGGGGCTGATGGCTACACCTTC.